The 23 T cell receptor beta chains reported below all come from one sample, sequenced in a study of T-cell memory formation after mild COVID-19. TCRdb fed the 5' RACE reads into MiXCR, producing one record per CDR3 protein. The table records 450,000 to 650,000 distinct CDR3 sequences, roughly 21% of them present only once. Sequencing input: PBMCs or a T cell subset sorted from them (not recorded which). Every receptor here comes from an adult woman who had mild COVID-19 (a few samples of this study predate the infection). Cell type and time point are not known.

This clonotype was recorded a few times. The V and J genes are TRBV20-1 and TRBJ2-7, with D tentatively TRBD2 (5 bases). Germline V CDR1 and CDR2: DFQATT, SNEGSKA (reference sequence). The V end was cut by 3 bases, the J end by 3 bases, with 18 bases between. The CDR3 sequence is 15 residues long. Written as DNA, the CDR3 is TGCAGTGCTAGTTCATCGGACCTCGGGGACTACGAGCAGTACTTC. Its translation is CSASSSDLGDYEQYF.

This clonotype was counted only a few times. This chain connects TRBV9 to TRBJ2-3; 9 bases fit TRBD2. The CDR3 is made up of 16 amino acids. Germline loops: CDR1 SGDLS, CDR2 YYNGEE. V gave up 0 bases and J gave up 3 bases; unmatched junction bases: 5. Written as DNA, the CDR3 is TGTGCCAGCAGCGTAGCCATGCTAGCGGGGACAGATACGCAGTATTTT. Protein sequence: CASSVAMLAGTDTQYF.

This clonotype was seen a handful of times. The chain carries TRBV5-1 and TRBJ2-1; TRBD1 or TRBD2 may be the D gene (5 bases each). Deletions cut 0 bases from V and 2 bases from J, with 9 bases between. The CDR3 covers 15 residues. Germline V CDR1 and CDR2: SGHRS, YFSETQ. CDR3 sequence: CASSLATGPYNEQFF. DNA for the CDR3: TGCGCCAGCAGCTTGGCCACGGGACCCTACAATGAGCAGTTCTTC.

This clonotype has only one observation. CDR3 sequence (DNA): TGTGCCAGCAGCCAGAGGGACAAGGAGACGCAGTATTTT. Protein sequence: CASSQRDKETQYF. The chain joins TRBV7-9 to TRBJ2-3, with D possibly TRBD1 on 6 matching bases. The CDR3 has 13 amino acids. Germline assignment: CDR1 SEHNR and CDR2 FQNEAQ (reference sequence). V lost 5 bases and J 9 bases, leaving 15 bases between the germline ends.

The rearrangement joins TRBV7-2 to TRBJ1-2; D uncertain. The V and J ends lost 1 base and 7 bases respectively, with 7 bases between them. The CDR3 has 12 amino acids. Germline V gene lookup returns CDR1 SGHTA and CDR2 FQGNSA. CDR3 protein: CASSLEIGGYTF. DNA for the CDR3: TGTGCCAGCAGCTTAGAAATAGGTGGCTACACCTTC.

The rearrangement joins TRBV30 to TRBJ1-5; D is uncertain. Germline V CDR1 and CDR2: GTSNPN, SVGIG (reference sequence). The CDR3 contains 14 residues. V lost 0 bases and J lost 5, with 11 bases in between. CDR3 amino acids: CAWSVGTDHQPQHF. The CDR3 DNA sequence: TGTGCCTGGAGTGTCGGTACAGACCATCAGCCCCAGCATTTT.

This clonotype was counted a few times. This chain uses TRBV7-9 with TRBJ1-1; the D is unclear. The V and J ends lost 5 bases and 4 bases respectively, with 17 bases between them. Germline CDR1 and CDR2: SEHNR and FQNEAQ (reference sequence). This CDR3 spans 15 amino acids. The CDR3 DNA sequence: TGTGCCAGCAGCCCGCCCTCTGTTTTTTTCACTGAAGCTTTCTTT. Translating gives CASSPPSVFFTEAFF. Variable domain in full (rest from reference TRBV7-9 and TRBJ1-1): DTGVSQNPRHKITKRGQNVTFRCDPISEHNRLYWYRQTLGQGPEFLTYFQNEAQLEKSRLLSDRFSAERPKGSFSTLEIQRTEQGDSAMYLCASSPPSVFFTEAFFGQGTRLTVV.

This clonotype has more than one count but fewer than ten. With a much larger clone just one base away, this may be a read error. CDR3 DNA: TGTGCCAGCAGCTTATGGATGAACACTGAAGCTTTCTTT. Its protein is CASSLWMNTEAFF. V gene TRBV7-9 combines with J gene TRBJ1-1; no clear D. The CDR3 loop spans 13 amino acids. The V and J ends lost 2 bases and 0 bases respectively, with 4 bases between them. Germline lookup yields CDR1 SEHNR and CDR2 FQNEAQ (reference sequence).

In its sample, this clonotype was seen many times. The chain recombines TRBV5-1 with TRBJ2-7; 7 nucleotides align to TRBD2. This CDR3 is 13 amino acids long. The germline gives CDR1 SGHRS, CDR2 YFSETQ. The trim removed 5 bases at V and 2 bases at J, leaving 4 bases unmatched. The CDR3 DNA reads TGCGCCAGCAGGTGGGGGGGAACCTACGAGCAGTACTTC. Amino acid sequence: CASRWGGTYEQYF.

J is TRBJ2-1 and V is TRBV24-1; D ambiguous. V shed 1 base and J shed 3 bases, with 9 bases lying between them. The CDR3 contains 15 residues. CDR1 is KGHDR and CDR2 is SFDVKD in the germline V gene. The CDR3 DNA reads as TGTGCCACCAGTGATTTAGCCTACCTCTACAATGAGCAGTTCTTC. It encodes CATSDLAYLYNEQFF.

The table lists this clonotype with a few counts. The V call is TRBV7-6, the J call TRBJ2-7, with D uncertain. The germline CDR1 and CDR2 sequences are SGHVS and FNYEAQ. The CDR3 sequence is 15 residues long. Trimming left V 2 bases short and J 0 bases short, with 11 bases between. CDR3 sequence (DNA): TGTGCCAGCAGCTTAACAATCTTAGGCTCCTACGAGCAGTACTTC. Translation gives CASSLTILGSYEQYF.

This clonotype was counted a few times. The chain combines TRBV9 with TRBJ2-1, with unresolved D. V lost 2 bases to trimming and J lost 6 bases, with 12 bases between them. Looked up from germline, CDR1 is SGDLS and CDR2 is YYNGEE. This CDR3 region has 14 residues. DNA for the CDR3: TGTGCCAGCAGCGTTGAAGGGTTCCCCAATGAGCAGTTCTTC. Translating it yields CASSVEGFPNEQFF.

The CDR3 DNA follows: TGCAGTGCCTGGAAGGGGGTAAACACTGAAGCTTTCTTT. Amino acid sequence: CSAWKGVNTEAFF. The chain links TRBV20-1 to TRBJ1-1; D possibly corresponds to TRBD1 (6 bases). The CDR3 sequence is 13 residues long. The germline gives CDR1 DFQATT, CDR2 SNEGSKA (reference sequence). V lost 6 bases and J 2 bases, leaving 13 bases between the germline ends.

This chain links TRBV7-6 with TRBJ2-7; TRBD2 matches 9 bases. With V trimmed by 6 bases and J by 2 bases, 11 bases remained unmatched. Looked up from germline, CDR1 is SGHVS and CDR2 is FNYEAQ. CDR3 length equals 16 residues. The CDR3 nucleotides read TGTGCCAGCAGTCGCTATCCTAGCGGGGAGCCCTACGAGCAGTACTTC. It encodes CASSRYPSGEPYEQYF.

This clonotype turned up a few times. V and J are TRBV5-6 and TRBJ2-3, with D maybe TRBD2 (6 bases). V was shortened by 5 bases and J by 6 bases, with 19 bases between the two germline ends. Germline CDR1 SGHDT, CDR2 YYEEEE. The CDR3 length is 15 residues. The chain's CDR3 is CASSIAGSGMDTQYF. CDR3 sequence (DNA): TGTGCCAGCAGTATTGCGGGATCCGGAATGGATACGCAGTATTTT.

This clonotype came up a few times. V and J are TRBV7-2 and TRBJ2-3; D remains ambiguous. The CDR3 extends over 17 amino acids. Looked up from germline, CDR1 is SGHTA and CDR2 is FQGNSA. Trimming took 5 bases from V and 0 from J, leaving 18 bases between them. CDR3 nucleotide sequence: TGTGCCAGCAGCCCCTCGACAAGCCCCATTAGCACAGATACGCAGTATTTT. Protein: CASSPSTSPISTDTQYF. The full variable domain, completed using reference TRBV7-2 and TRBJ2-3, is GAGVSQSPSNKVTEKGKDVELRCDPISGHTALYWYRQSLGQGLEFLIYFQGNSAPDKSGLPSDRFSAERTGGSVSTLTIQRTQQEDSAVYLCASSPSTSPISTDTQYFGPGTRLTVL.

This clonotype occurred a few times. In DNA form, the CDR3 reads TGTGCCAGCAGCTCTCCGGGACTAGCCAACACCGGGGAGCTGTTTTTT. It is translated as CASSSPGLANTGELFF. The rearrangement links TRBV7-8 to TRBJ2-2, with 9 bases that match TRBD2. Germline loops: CDR1 SGHVS, CDR2 FQNEAQ. This CDR3 is built from 16 residues. V shed 4 bases and J 2 bases; nucleotides not matched to a gene: 5.

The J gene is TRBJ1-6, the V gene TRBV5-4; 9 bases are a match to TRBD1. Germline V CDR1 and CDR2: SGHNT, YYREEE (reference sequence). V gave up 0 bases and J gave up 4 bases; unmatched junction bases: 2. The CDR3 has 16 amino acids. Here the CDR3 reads CASSLGGTGYNSPLHF. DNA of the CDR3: TGTGCCAGCAGCTTGGGGGGGACAGGGTATAATTCACCCCTCCACTTT.

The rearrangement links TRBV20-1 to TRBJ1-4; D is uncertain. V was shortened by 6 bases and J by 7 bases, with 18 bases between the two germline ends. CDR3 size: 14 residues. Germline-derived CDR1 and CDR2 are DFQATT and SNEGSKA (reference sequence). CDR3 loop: CSAIKPPSGEKLFF. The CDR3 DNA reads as TGCAGTGCCATTAAACCCCCGAGCGGTGAAAAACTGTTTTTT.

This CDR3 is CASSWSEGRSYNEQFF. In DNA, the CDR3 is TGTGCCAGCAGCTGGTCCGAGGGGAGGTCCTACAATGAGCAGTTCTTC. The chain combines TRBV7-9 with TRBJ2-1, with D maybe TRBD2 (6 bases). The CDR3 has 16 residues. Germline CDR1 is SEHNR and CDR2 is FQNEAQ (reference sequence). V lost 4 bases and J 1 base, leaving 14 bases between the germline ends.

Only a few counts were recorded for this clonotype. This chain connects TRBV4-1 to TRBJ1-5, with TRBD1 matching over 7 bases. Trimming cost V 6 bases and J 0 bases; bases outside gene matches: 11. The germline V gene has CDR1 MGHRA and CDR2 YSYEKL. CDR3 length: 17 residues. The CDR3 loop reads CASRDIDRDYSNQPQHF. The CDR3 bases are TGCGCCAGCAGAGACATTGACAGGGACTATAGCAATCAGCCCCAGCATTTT.

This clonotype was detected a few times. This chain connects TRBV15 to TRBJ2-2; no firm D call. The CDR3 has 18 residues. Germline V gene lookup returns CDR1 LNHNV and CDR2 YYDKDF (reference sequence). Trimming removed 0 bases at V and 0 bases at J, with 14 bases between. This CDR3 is CATSRDPLYFSNTGELFF. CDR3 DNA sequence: TGTGCCACCAGCAGAGACCCGCTCTACTTCTCGAACACCGGGGAGCTGTTTTTT. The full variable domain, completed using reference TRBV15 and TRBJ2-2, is DAMVIQNPRYQVTQFGKPVTLSCSQTLNHNVMYWYQQKSSQAPKLLFHYYDKDFNNEADTPDNFQSRRPNTSFCFLDIRSPGLGDTAMYLCATSRDPLYFSNTGELFFGEGSRLTVL.

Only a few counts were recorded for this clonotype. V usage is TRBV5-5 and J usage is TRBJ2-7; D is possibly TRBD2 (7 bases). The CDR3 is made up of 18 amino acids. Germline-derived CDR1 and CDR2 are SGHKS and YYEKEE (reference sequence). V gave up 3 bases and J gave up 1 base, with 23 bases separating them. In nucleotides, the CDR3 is TGTGCCAGCAGCTGGACGCCAAAGGGGGAGGGGGATTCCTACGAGCAGTACTTC. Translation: CASSWTPKGEGDSYEQYF.